Presented here are 8 T cell receptor beta chains from one specimen sequenced in a study of T cell responses to AZD1222 COVID-19 vaccine (dated by TCRdb to the early 2020s). The sample's time point label is to be understood as: baseline before first vaccination. Receptor libraries were prepared by the immunoSEQ multiplex PCR assay. Held by TCRdb, this immuneACCESS table contains in-frame sequences only and omits some clones. Under half of the omission traces to an unresolved V gene where checked; the cause of the rest is unknown. For this sample the table gives around 200,000 clones, of which about 92% were detected only once. Jointly, the top ten make up approximately 4% of the sample. This sample comprised peripheral blood, obtained on day 0 of AZD1222 vaccination. Receptors originate from an adult in good health.

Of note for this clone: The same CDR3 is also encoded by other DNA sequences in this sample. This sequence joins TRBV19 and TRBJ2-2, with TRBD2 matching 10 bases. CDR3 length: 15 amino acids. The germline V gene has CDR1 LNHDA and CDR2 SQIVND (reference sequence). J was trimmed by 1 base and V by 4 bases; bases with no gene match: 0. In nucleotides, the CDR3 is TGTGCCAGTAGTAGGACTAGCGGGAACACCGGGGAGCTGTTTTTT. Amino acid sequence: CASSRTSGNTGELFF.

The chain employs TRBV5-1 and TRBJ2-3, with D hard to call. V was shortened by 3 bases and J by 1 base, with 3 bases between the two germline ends. The germline V gene encodes CDR1 SGHRS and CDR2 YFSETQ. The CDR3 consists of 12 residues. In nucleotides, the CDR3 is TGCGCCAGCAGCTCGGGCACAGATACGCAGTATTTT. This gives the protein CASSSGTDTQYF.

CDR3: CAISRTSGAENEQYF. The DNA of the CDR3 is TGTGCCATCAGTCGGACTAGCGGGGCGGAAAACGAGCAGTACTTC. V is TRBV10-3 and J is TRBJ2-7; 12 nucleotides match TRBD2. Germline CDR1 ENHRY, CDR2 SYGVKD. The CDR3 totals 15 residues. V was clipped by 5 bases and J by 5 bases; unmatched bases: 7.

This chain joins TRBV5-4 and TRBJ1-2; D is uncertain. Germline V gives CDR1 SGHNT, CDR2 YYREEE (reference sequence). This CDR3 has 15 residues. The germline V and J ends were trimmed by 4 bases and 4 bases, with 17 bases remaining between them. CDR3 sequence reads: CASSVNVGSAYGYTF. For the CDR3, the DNA is TGTGCCAGCAGCGTAAACGTGGGGTCGGCCTATGGCTACACCTTC.

The V call is TRBV6-5, the J call TRBJ1-4; no clear D gene. The CDR3 is 12 residues long. CDR1 is MNHEY and CDR2 is SVGAGI in the germline V gene. The V and J ends lost 6 bases and 3 bases respectively, with 5 bases between them. CDR3 sequence reads: CASRGANEKLFF. For the CDR3, the DNA is TGTGCCAGCAGAGGAGCTAATGAAAAACTGTTTTTT.

This clone has just a few counts. This chain joins TRBV18 and TRBJ1-6; no definite D call. Germline lookup yields CDR1 KGHSH and CDR2 LQKENI. The germline V and J ends were trimmed by 10 bases and 10 bases, with 23 bases remaining between them. There are 15 residues in the CDR3. The CDR3 protein is CATQESESITSPLHF. The DNA for the CDR3 is TGTGCCACACAAGAGTCCGAGTCCATAACCTCACCCCTCCACTTT.

CDR3: CASSVDRGDGYTF. In nucleotides, the CDR3 is TGTGCCAGCAGCGTGGACAGGGGAGATGGCTACACCTTC. The gene calls are TRBV6-5 and TRBJ1-2, with 9 bases that match TRBD1. Germline lookup yields CDR1 MNHEY and CDR2 SVGAGI. The trim removed 6 bases at V and 6 bases at J, leaving 5 bases unmatched. This CDR3 region has 13 residues.

This clone is a singleton in its sample. The chain has TRBV12-3 or TRBV12-4 and TRBJ1-5; perhaps TRBD1 as D (5 bases). The CDR3 spans 13 residues. The V gene lost 6 bases and the J gene lost 6 bases, with 12 bases spanning the gap. The CDR3 nucleotides are TGTGCCAGCAGCCTGGAGGGGAGTCAGCCCCAGCATTTT. Its translation is CASSLEGSQPQHF.